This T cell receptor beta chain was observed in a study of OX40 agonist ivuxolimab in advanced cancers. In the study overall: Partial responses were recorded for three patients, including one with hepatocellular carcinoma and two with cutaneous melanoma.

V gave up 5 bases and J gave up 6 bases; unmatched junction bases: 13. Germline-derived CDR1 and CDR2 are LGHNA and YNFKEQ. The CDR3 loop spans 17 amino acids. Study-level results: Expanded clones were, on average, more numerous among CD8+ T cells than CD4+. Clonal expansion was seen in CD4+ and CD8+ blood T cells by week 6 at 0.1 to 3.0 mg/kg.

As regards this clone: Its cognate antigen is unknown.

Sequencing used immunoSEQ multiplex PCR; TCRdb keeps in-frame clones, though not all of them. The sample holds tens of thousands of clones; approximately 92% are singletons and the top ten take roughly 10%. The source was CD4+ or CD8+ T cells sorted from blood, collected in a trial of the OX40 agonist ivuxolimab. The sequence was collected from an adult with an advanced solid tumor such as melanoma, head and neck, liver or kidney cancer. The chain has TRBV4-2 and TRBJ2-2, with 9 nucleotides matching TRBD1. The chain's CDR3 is CASSASPGQGMAGELFF. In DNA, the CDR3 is TGTGCCAGCAGCGCATCCCCGGGACAGGGTATGGCCGGGGAGCTGTTTTTT.